This T cell receptor (beta chain) came from a study of blood T cells in healthy people across ages (dated by TCRdb to the mid-2010s). A note on the overall study: Template switching captured roughly one uniquely barcoded TCR beta cDNA molecule per two T cells in model experiments. Using deep sequencing normalized with unique cDNA molecular identifiers, the study measured how TCR beta repertoire diversity changes with age. For two donors (one aged 18 to 30 and one aged 80 or older), the study analyzed two additional independent replicas of 1 million unique cDNA reads from the same blood draw. Donors of different ages were randomly distributed across sequencing lanes to avoid experimental bias. Donors were grouped into four age groups: young (average roughly 17 years), middle-aged (about 38), aged (around 60) and long-lived (just over 80).

To note about this clonotype: Its target antigen remains unknown. The input lacks base qualities; no much larger clone sits a single base away.

The germline V end is reduced by 3 bases and the J end by 8 bases; junction bases left unmatched: 3. The CDR3 goes from the cysteine to the phenylalanine over 12 residues. Only CDR3 DNA is held: 36 bases, read in frame from base 1. The roughly 42 donors, aged about 6 to 100 years, were systemically healthy Caucasian individuals from Russia. Each donor gave about 9.7 milliliters of peripheral blood, drawn into EDTA-treated Vacutainer tubes. Ficoll-Paque density-gradient centrifugation was used to isolate PBMCs, with at least 7 million obtained per sample. Total RNA was extracted from PBMCs with Trizol reagent, with at least 6 micrograms obtained per sample. For every donor, an aliquot of PBMCs went through flow cytometry to measure the percentages of naive CD45RAhigh/CD27high T cells. The library was prepared using 5' RACE. Sequencer: Illumina HiSeq 2500. A second roughly 6 to 11 cycle PCR used a sample-barcoded 5' primer and a J-beta primer mix. A template-switch 5' adaptor carrying 12 random nucleotides introduced a unique molecular identifier onto each TCR beta cDNA molecule. Each sample yielded at least 2.5 million CDR3-containing paired-end reads. The Mint cDNA synthesis kit, primed by a TRBC-specific oligonucleotide, was used to synthesize first-strand cDNA from all RNA. Following uracil-DNA glycosylase treatment, a first 18-cycle PCR with universal primers M1SS and BC2_uni_R was performed on all cDNA. As for the original processing: For normalization, 1 million high-quality reads, each with a distinct molecular identifier, were randomly selected from each sample. Instead of being binned into consensus sequences, reads that shared molecular identifiers were thrown out. MiTCR, run with a Q25 quality threshold and the strictest error-elimination algorithm, handled CDR3 identification, clonotype clustering and error correction. A nonparametric unseen species model with Euler transformation was used to estimate a lower bound on total TCR beta diversity. TCRdb trimmed public reads at Q25 via fastp, called clones via MiXCR and kept in-frame beta chains. Identical CDR3 protein sequences are pooled into one entry, listed with their most common genes and DNA. What appears here as the V and J calls and clone size reflects TCRdb's work, not the paper's. The sample records some 800,000 distinct CDR3 sequences, about 42% of which are singletons. Of the sample, roughly 18% is held by the ten largest clones.

On the study overall, not on this receptor specifically: Conclusive comparison of naive and antigen-experienced compartments was prevented by the profiling of bulk unsorted PBMCs. Observed TCR beta diversity per million T cells fell roughly linearly with age, and a significant reduction was already apparent by age around 44. There was a strong correlation between observed TCR beta diversity and the percentage of naive T cells measured by flow cytometry. Total diversity estimates from one million sequenced T cells were considered lower bounds and underestimates. Because the CMV infection status of the donors was unknown, age-related changes in expanded clonotypes may potentially have been confounded. Compared with the aged group, more naive CD4+ T cells, fewer expanded clones and increased TCR diversity were shown by the long-lived group, suggesting age selection.

This receptor was taken from a man in his 60s in good health. Sequencing input: blood. The receptor chain draws on TRBV12-3 or TRBV12-4 and TRBJ1-1, with 7 junctional bases fitting TRBD1. This receptor has the CDR3 CASSFRDREAFF. The DNA is as follows: TGTGCCAGCAGTTTCCGGGACAGAGAAGCTTTCTTT.